The rows below give T cell receptor beta chains drawn from one sample of a study of PD-L1 blockade in urothelial cancer. Sequenced by immunoSEQ multiplex PCR; TCRdb stores in-frame clones only, minus some. Among 100,000 to 150,000 clones listed, 86% were seen once. Sequencing was performed on PBMCs, taken around atezolizumab (anti-PD-L1) treatment. The receptors here all came from a man aged 45-60 years with urothelial cancer. Both conserved end residues are trimmed from each CDR3.

j_call v_call cdr3_aa
TRBJ2-2 TRBV9 ASSASGSYTGELF
TRBJ1-6 TRBV28 ASSLFGRWGQGDSPLH
TRBJ2-1 TRBV7-7 ASSRSSGSSEQF
TRBJ1-2 TRBV23-1 ASSRQTGAYYGYT
TRBJ2-5 TRBV2 ASAAGEETQY
TRBJ2-7 TRBV6-6 ASSSPRAGAGYEQY
TRBJ2-1 TRBV19 ASSIQAAGSYNEQF
TRBJ1-5 TRBV28 ASSPGHRNNQPQH
TRBJ2-1 TRBV7-6 ASSALAGSYNEQF
TRBJ2-1 TRBV2 ARGGDWGSSYNEQF
TRBJ2-2 TRBV15 ATSRVLDSGELF
TRBJ1-6 TRBV27 ASSLNRVHSYNSPLH
TRBJ2-1 TRBV6-6 ASSYRTLGRDEQF
TRBJ2-3 TRBV7-2 ASSPPLPLAGVDGDTQY
TRBJ2-5 TRBV30 AWSVAGGPWETQY
TRBJ2-6 TRBV18 ASSQQGGTSKANVLT
TRBJ1-6 TRBV28 AYKASSYNSPLH
TRBJ2-3 TRBV6-5 ASSYDRRENTQY
TRBJ2-1 TRBV5-1 ASSGGPGLADYNEQF
TRBJ2-5 TRBV7-8 ASKTGTLQETQY
TRBJ1-5 TRBV7-9 ASSYPAGGLSNQPQH
TRBJ1-5 TRBV28 ASRIHSNQPQH
TRBJ1-2 TRBV11-1 ASSPDSTNYGYT
TRBJ2-1 TRBV11-2 ASSAGTGAYNEQF
TRBJ1-3 TRBV28 ASSSPRTGHGNTIY
TRBJ2-5 TRBV5-4 ASTWDLAGTRETQY
TRBJ1-1 TRBV10-3 AISAQGLNTEAF
TRBJ1-4 TRBV19 ATPEGTANEKLF
TRBJ2-1 TRBV18 ASSRTSGGRYNEQF
TRBJ2-1 TRBV7-3 ASSLLGPSSYNEQF
TRBJ1-1 TRBV18 ASSATENTEAF
TRBJ2-2 TRBV28 ASCGSGSSGELF
TRBJ2-1 TRBV2 ASRSDQGNEQF
TRBJ1-5 TRBV7-9 ASSSRDNNAGQPQH
TRBJ2-3 TRBV4-1 ASSLQAAGAGLGTDTQY
TRBJ2-7 TRBV25-1 ASRSGSYEQY
TRBJ1-1 TRBV5-1 ASSRDRRNTEAF
TRBJ2-5 TRBV19 ATTLGGRFDETQY
TRBJ1-6 TRBV28 ANSRDRGYNSPLH
TRBJ2-7 TRBV7-8 ASSLTTSASSYEQY
TRBJ2-1 TRBV4-1 ASSHQLAGGNNEQF
TRBJ1-6 TRBV28 ASSDRTGYNSPLH
TRBJ2-1 TRBV18 ASSDLAGGYNEQF
TRBJ2-5 TRBV9 ASAGETQY
TRBJ1-5 TRBV30 AWSPGEAGLRDEPQH
TRBJ2-1 TRBV10-3 AISEIGGSGRLNEQF